These 20 T cell receptor beta chains were sequenced from one sample in a study of shared clonotypes between healthy human individuals. Libraries were prepared by immunoSEQ multiplex PCR; TCRdb keeps only in-frame clonotypes and omits some of them. Here the sample spans 900,000 to 1,200,000 clones, approximately 78% being singletons. The sample consisted of memory CD4+ T cells from PBMCs. Subset: CD45RA-negative fraction. These receptors all stem from a man aged 18 to 29 in good health. Some clones in this sample may be carry-over from other donors' samples.

This clone was observed a handful of times. The V call is TRBV11-1, the J call TRBJ1-3; a weak D match, TRBD1 (6 bases). The length of the CDR3 is 14 residues. The ends were cut back, 4 bases at V and 7 bases at J, with 14 bases in the middle. CDR1 and CDR2 (germline): SGHAT, FQDESV (reference sequence). CDR3 in amino acids: CASSYDIQGNTIYF. CDR3 bases: TGTGCCAGCAGCTACGACATCCAGGGGAACACCATATATTTT.

CDR3 sequence: CASRRQSVNYEQYF. CDR3 nucleotides: TGTGCCAGCAGGAGACAGTCCGTCAACTACGAGCAGTACTTC. This chain links TRBV27 with TRBJ2-7, with D tentatively TRBD1 (5 bases). The CDR3 has 14 amino acids. The V end lost 6 bases, the J end lost 3 bases, and 15 bases lay between the germline ends. Germline-derived CDR1 and CDR2 are MNHEY and SMNVEV (reference sequence).

The chain recombines TRBV6-5 with TRBJ2-1; either TRBD1 or TRBD2 may supply D (6 bases each). V was trimmed by 0 bases and J by 6 bases, leaving 9 bases between them. The CDR3 runs to 14 residues. Germline CDR1 MNHEY, CDR2 SVGAGI. The CDR3 is CASSYSGGRNEQFF. The DNA for the CDR3 is TGTGCCAGCAGTTACTCCGGGGGCCGCAATGAGCAGTTCTTC.

This clone was seen many times. At the DNA level, this CDR3 is encoded by other sequences in the same sample as well. The J gene is TRBJ2-5, the V gene TRBV29-1; the D call may be TRBD1 or TRBD2 (7 bases each). The J call may be mistaken, given a closer DNA end match to TRBJ2-7. The CDR3 is 14 amino acids. The germline V gene encodes CDR1 SQVTM and CDR2 ANQGSEA. This chain's CDR3 is CSVAFRGTTYEQYF. In DNA, the CDR3 is TGCAGCGTTGCCTTCAGGGGGACTACCTACGAGCAGTACTTC.

The chain couples TRBV10-3 to TRBJ1-1; no clear D gene. The CDR3 is made up of 13 amino acids. Trimming removed 6 bases from V and 4 bases from J, with 12 bases in between. The germline V gene encodes CDR1 ENHRY and CDR2 SYGVKD. The CDR3 loop reads CAIRTTTSTEAFF. CDR3 nucleotide sequence: TGTGCCATCAGGACAACTACATCCACTGAAGCTTTCTTT.

The chain employs TRBV28 and TRBJ2-3; the D call may be TRBD1 or TRBD2 (5 bases each). In germline, CDR1 is MDHEN, CDR2 SYDVKM. Deletions cut 8 bases from V and 4 bases from J, with 16 bases between. This CDR3 has 14 amino acids. The CDR3 is CASQEGLGADTQYF. As DNA, the CDR3 is TGTGCCAGCCAAGAGGGGCTAGGGGCAGATACGCAGTATTTT.

This clone was seen once. The rearrangement links TRBV30 to TRBJ1-5; maybe TRBD1 (6 bases). CDR1 is GTSNPN, CDR2 SVGIG, per germline (reference sequence). The CDR3 totals 15 residues. V lost 5 bases and J lost 9, with 23 bases in between. The CDR3 spells CAWGTVGGAHRPQHF. CDR3 nucleotides: TGTGCCTGGGGAACAGTGGGGGGGGCGCATCGGCCCCAGCATTTT.

The V gene is TRBV7-2, the J gene TRBJ1-1; TRBD1 might be the D (6 bases). Germline assignment: CDR1 SGHTA and CDR2 FQGNSA. V lost 5 bases and J 5 bases, leaving 15 bases between the germline ends. There are 14 residues in the CDR3. The CDR3 DNA reads as TGTGCCAGCAGCCCTACAAGAAGGGGGACTGAAGCTTTCTTT. It specifies CASSPTRRGTEAFF.

The CDR3 region has the DNA TGCGCCAGCAGCCCATCTATTCTAGCGGAACTAGAGACCCAGTACTTC. Encoded protein: CASSPSILAELETQYF. The chain joins TRBV5-1 to TRBJ2-5; 7 bases map to TRBD2. This CDR3 is 16 amino acids long. The germline V gene encodes CDR1 SGHRS and CDR2 YFSETQ. Trimming cost V 4 bases and J 4 bases; bases outside gene matches: 13.

This clone was recorded a few times. Different DNA sequences within this sample yield the same CDR3. The chain joins TRBV18 to TRBJ2-3; D unresolved. This CDR3 region has 13 residues. Trimming left V 0 bases short and J 4 bases short, with 5 bases between. Germline V lookup: CDR1 KGHSH, CDR2 LQKENI. The CDR3 coding sequence is TGTGCCAGCTCACCACCGTCGGCAGATACGCAGTATTTT. Its protein product is CASSPPSADTQYF.

The sample holds a few counts of this clone. V and J are TRBV19 and TRBJ1-4, with 8 positions matching TRBD1. Germline V CDR1 and CDR2: LNHDA, SQIVND (reference sequence). Germline trimming cut 5 bases from V and 6 bases from J; bases unmatched to any gene: 8. The CDR3 spans 15 residues. CDR3 loop: CASSARQGRDEKLFF. Here the CDR3 DNA reads TGTGCCAGTAGTGCGCGACAGGGGCGGGATGAAAAACTGTTTTTT.

The chain uses TRBV5-6 and TRBJ2-7, with D unclear. Germline V gene sequence: CDR1 SGHDT, CDR2 YYEEEE. This CDR3 has 13 residues. V lost 0 bases and J lost 1, with 5 bases in between. The CDR3 spells CASSLVTSYEQYF. The CDR3 coding sequence is TGTGCCAGCAGCTTGGTGACTTCCTACGAGCAGTACTTC.

Here the CDR3 DNA reads TGTGCCAGCAGCAAAGACGGGAGGGACAGGGGTTCCTACGAGCAGTACTTC. Translation: CASSKDGRDRGSYEQYF. V gene TRBV21-1 combines with J gene TRBJ2-7; TRBD1 is the table's D call and was not checked against the DNA. TRBV21-1 is a documented pseudogene. This CDR3 region has 17 residues.

The chain is built from TRBV9 and TRBJ2-1; no clear D gene. V was pared by 0 bases and J by 7 bases, with 11 bases between. The length of the CDR3 is 14 residues. Germline V gene data show CDR1 as SGDLS and CDR2 as YYNGEE. This CDR3 reads CASSVATGGNEQFF. As DNA, the CDR3 is TGTGCCAGCAGCGTAGCTACGGGCGGAAATGAGCAGTTCTTC.

The table lists this clone with many counts. The chain employs TRBV7-8 and TRBJ2-7, with no clear D. The V gene lost 0 bases and the J gene lost 9 bases, with 21 bases spanning the gap. The CDR3 length is 16 residues. Germline loops: CDR1 SGHVS, CDR2 FQNEAQ. As DNA, the CDR3 is TGTGCCAGCAGCTTAGCCTCCTCGGGCCCTTGGCTGGGGCAGTACTTC. Translating gives CASSLASSGPWLGQYF.

This chain links TRBV27 with TRBJ2-1, with TRBD1 as a possible D gene (6 bases). Germline V lookup: CDR1 MNHEY, CDR2 SMNVEV (reference sequence). The ends were cut back, 6 bases at V and 0 bases at J, with 27 bases in the middle. This CDR3 region has 20 residues. The CDR3 spells CASSTWFGGRGSLSYNEQFF. The CDR3 coding sequence is TGTGCCAGCAGCACCTGGTTTGGGGGCAGGGGATCCCTCTCCTACAATGAGCAGTTCTTC.

This chain joins TRBV6-7 and TRBJ2-7; 8 nucleotides match TRBD2. TRBV6-7 is classed as an ORF, of uncertain function. Germline trimming cut 8 bases from V and 0 bases from J; bases unmatched to any gene: 15. The CDR3 loop spans 17 amino acids. CDR3 loop: CASPYPWTSFCSYEQYF. As DNA, the CDR3 is TGTGCCAGCCCCTACCCCTGGACTAGCTTTTGCTCCTACGAGCAGTACTTC.

V gene TRBV11-2 combines with J gene TRBJ2-7; 9 nucleotides match TRBD2. CDR3 length: 14 amino acids. Germline V lookup: CDR1 SGHAT, CDR2 FQNNGV. The V and J ends lost 5 bases and 4 bases, in that order; junction bases with no gene match: 6. CDR3 in amino acids: CASSNWREGYEQYF. The CDR3 DNA sequence: TGTGCCAGCAGCAACTGGCGGGAGGGATACGAGCAGTACTTC.

This chain links TRBV5-1 with TRBJ2-2; D gene unclear. Germline V CDR1 and CDR2: SGHRS, YFSETQ. The CDR3 sequence is 14 residues long. V lost 4 bases and J 4 bases, leaving 11 bases between the germline ends. Here the CDR3 DNA reads TGCGCCAGCAGCCCCCTATCTGGCACCGGGGAGCTGTTTTTT. Translating gives CASSPLSGTGELFF.

This chain links TRBV2 with TRBJ2-4, with D possibly called TRBD1 or TRBD2 (5 bases each). V was pared by 6 bases and J by 7 bases, with 16 bases between. Germline lookup yields CDR1 SNHLY and CDR2 FYNNEI. The CDR3 loop spans 14 amino acids. CDR3 bases: TGTGCCAGCAGCCGAGAGGGGAGTACGAACATTCAGTACTTC. Its translation is CASSREGSTNIQYF.